This TCR beta chain derives from a study of blood T cell repertoires in COVID-19. Study in general: Samples representing acute and convalescent COVID-19 were sourced from the United States, Italy and Spain. PBMCs, B-cell-depleted T cells, or T cells were the source of the cDNA or gDNA that made up the material.

Trimming removed 4 bases from V and 2 bases from J; junction bases left unmatched: 4. The CDR3 is made up of 15 amino acids. Germline-derived CDR1 and CDR2 are LGHDT and YNNKEL (reference sequence). In the authors' methods: Estimation of nucleated cell counts was performed using reference gene primer amplification. The protocol was immunoSEQ multiplex PCR, while the TCRdb copy is restricted to in-frame clones and leaves out a portion. V and J calls and clone size follow that table, whereas D and trimming were derived from the DNA. Of about 94,000 clones listed, around nine tenths are singletons. Sequenced input: peripheral blood. The receptor's source is a woman of 80 years or more with acute or convalescent COVID-19. This rearrangement joins TRBV3-1 (or the pseudogene TRBV3-2) to TRBJ2-2, with TRBD2 matching 7 bases. The CDR3 spells CASSPLAANTGELFF. CDR3 in DNA: TGTGCCAGCAGCCCGCTAGCGGCCAACACCGGGGAGCTGTTTTTT.